This T cell receptor (beta chain) was sequenced in a study of CD8+CD57+ T cells in acquired aplastic anemia (dated by TCRdb to the late 2010s). With respect to the entire study: DNA extracted from sorted CD4+ and CD8+ cells had a mean of about 3.2 ug, with a range of about 0.18 to 27.4 ug. A CD8+CD57+ expansion meant a frequency higher than the mean frequency seen in healthy subjects. General findings and caveats noted by the study authors: CD8+ Simpson's diversity did not differ significantly between patients and healthy controls (P=0.060). About 30 CD8+ CDR3 sequences were found in both patients and controls but appeared to be highly expressed in patients and within the immunodominant clones of the patients.

CDR1 and CDR2 are read off the germline V gene as MGHDK and SYGVNS. The CDR3 starts with the cysteine, ends with the phenylalanine, and has 13 residues. Kept here is only the CDR3 DNA, which spans 39 bases and is read in frame from base 1. Flow cytometry had shown CD8+CD57+ cell expansion in the patients selected for sequencing. Every patient had a diagnosis of severe acquired aplastic anemia based on International Study of Aplastic Anemia and Agranulocytosis and Camitta criteria. No patient had received any therapy when blood was sampled. TCR repertoires of sorted CD4+ and CD8+ blood T cells from severe aplastic anemia patients and healthy subjects were deep-sequenced in the study. Patients were enrolled in the USA under clinicaltrials.gov protocols 00001620, 01623167, 00001397, 00071045, 00081523 and 00961064. Ficoll-Paque density gradient centrifugation was used to isolate peripheral blood mononuclear cells. CD4+ and CD8+ T cells were sorted by FACS or magnetic beads before DNA extraction.

This clonotype has a handful of counts. The target of this receptor is not known. No qualities accompany the bases; no much larger clone lies one base away. Profiling of TCR beta VDJ combinations and CDR3 sequences used genomic DNA as the template. An Illumina HiSeq 2000 was the platform used for TCR repertoire sequencing. In the original analysis: Repertoire assessment relied on Simpson's diversity index, CDR3 size and DJ length profiles, and TRBV/TRBJ rearrangement plots. Whichever DNA sequence was most abundant in the deep sequencing data was defined as the immunodominant clone. CDR3 amino acid sequences were screened for sharing across subjects and were compared with published repertoires and the VDJdb database. The public reads were run again by TCRdb, first through fastp at Q25 and then through MiXCR, and only productive beta chains were kept. Each entry merges the rows of one CDR3 protein and shows their most common DNA and genes. The authors' filters were not applied to this entry. The sample contains about 150,000 distinct CDR3 sequences, roughly half of them found a single time. The ten largest make up 3.2% of the sample.

Input material: sorted CD4+, CD8+, or CD8+CD57+ T cells (not recorded which) from PBMCs. The source is a human donor with aplastic anemia. The receptor chain draws on TRBV25-1 and TRBJ1-5, with no reliable assignment of the D segment. The CDR3 has the sequence CASAGNSNQPQHF. The sequenced DNA: TGTGCTAGTGCGGGGAATAGCAATCAGCCCCAGCATTTT.